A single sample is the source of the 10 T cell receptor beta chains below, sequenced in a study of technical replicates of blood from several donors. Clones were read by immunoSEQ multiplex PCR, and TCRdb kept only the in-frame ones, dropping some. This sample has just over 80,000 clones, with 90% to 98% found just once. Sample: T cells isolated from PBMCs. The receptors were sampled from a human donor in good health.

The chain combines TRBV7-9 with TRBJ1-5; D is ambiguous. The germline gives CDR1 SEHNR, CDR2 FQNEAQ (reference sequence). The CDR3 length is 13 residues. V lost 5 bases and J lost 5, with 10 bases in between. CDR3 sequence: CASSPTGDQPQHF. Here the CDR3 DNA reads TGTGCCAGCAGCCCGACCGGGGATCAGCCCCAGCATTTT.

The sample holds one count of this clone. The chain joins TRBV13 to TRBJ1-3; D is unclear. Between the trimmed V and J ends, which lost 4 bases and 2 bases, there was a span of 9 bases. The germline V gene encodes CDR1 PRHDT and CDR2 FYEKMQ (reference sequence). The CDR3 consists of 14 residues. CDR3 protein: CASSSPTTGNTIYF. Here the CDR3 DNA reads TGTGCCAGCAGCTCCCCGACTACTGGAAACACCATATATTTT.

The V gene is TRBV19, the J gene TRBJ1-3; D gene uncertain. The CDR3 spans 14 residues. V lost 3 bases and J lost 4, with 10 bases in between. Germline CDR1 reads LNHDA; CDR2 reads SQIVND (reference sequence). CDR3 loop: CASSISGYGNTIYF. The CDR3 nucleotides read TGTGCCAGTAGTATTTCCGGTTACGGAAACACCATATATTTT.

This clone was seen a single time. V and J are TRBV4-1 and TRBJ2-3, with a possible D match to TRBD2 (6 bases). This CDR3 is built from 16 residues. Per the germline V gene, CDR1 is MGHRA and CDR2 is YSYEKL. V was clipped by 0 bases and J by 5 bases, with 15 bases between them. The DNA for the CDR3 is TGCGCCAGCAGCCAAGATTCGCGTCCAGCGGGAGATACGCAGTATTTT. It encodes CASSQDSRPAGDTQYF.

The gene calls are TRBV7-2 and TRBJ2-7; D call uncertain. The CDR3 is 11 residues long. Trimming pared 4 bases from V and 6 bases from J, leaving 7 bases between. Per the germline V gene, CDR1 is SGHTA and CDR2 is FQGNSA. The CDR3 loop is CASSSSSEQYF. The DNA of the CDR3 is TGTGCCAGCAGCTCCTCTAGCGAGCAGTACTTC.

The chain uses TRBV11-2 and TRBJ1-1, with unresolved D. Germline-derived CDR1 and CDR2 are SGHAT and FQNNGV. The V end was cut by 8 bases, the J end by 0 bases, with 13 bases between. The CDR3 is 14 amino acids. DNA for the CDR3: TGTGCCAGCGGCTCGGGGAGACTGAACACTGAAGCTTTCTTT. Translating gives CASGSGRLNTEAFF.

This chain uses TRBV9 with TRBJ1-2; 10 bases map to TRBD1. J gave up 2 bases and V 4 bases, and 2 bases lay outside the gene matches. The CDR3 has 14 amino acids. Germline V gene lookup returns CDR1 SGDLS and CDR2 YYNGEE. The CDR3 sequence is CASSRTGGNYGYTF. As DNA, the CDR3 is TGTGCCAGCAGCCGGACAGGGGGAAACTATGGCTACACCTTC.

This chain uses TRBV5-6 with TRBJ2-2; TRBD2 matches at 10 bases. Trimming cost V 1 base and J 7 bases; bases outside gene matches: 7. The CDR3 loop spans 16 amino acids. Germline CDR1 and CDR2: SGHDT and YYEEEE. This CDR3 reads CASSLSLAGVVGELFF. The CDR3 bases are TGTGCCAGCAGCTTGAGTCTAGCGGGAGTGGTCGGGGAGCTGTTTTTT.

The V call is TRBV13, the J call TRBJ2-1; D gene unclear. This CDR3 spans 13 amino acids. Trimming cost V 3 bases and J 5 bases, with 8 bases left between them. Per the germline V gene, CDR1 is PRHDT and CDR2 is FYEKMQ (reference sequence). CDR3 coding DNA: TGTGCCAGCAGCTTCGCGGAAAACAATGAGCAGTTCTTC. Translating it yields CASSFAENNEQFF. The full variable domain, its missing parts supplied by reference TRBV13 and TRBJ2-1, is AAGVIQSPRHLIKEKRETATLKCYPIPRHDTVYWYQQGPGQDPQFLISFYEKMQSDKGSIPDRFSAQQFSDYHSELNMSSLELGDSALYFCASSFAENNEQFFGPGTRLTVL.

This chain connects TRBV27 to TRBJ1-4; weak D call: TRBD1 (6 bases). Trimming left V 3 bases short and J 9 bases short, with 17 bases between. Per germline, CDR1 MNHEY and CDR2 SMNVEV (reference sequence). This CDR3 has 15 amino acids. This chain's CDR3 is CASSLVGQGIKKLFF. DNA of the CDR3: TGTGCCAGCAGTTTGGTTGGGCAGGGGATTAAAAAACTGTTTTTT.